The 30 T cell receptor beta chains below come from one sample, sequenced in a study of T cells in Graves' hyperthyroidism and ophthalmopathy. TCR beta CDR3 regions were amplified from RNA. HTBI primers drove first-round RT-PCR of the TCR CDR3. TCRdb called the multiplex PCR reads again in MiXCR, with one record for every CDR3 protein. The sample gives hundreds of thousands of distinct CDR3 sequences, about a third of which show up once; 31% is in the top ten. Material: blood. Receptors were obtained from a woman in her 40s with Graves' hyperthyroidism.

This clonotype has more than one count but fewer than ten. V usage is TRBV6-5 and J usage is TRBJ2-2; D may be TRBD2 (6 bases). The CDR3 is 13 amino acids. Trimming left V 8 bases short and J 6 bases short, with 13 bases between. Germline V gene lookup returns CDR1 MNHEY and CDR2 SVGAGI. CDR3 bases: TGTGCCAGCGGCGTGGGGGGTCCCGGGGAGCTGTTTTTT. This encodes CASGVGGPGELFF.

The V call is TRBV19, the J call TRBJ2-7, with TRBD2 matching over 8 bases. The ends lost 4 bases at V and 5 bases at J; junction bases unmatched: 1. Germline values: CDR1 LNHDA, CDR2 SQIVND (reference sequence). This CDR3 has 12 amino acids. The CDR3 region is CASSKAGDEQYF. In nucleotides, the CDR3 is TGTGCCAGTAGTAAAGCGGGGGACGAGCAGTACTTC.

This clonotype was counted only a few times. For the CDR3, the DNA is TGTGCCAGCTCACGTCGCACCGGGACTAGCGGGAGTAATCACGAGCAGTACTTC. Encoded protein: CASSRRTGTSGSNHEQYF. The chain joins TRBV10-3 to TRBJ2-7; 14 positions match TRBD2. The V gene's germline CDR1 is ENHRY and CDR2 SYGVKD. This CDR3 has 18 residues. After removal of 10 bases from V and 5 bases from J, the junction contained 19 bases not matched to a gene.

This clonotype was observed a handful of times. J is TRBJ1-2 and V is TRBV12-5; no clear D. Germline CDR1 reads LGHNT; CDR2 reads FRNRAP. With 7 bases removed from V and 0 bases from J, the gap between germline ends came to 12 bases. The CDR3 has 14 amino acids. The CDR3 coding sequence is TGTGCTAGTGCTCCCCCTTCTTCTAACTATGGCTACACCTTC. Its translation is CASAPPSSNYGYTF.

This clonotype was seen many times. The CDR3 DNA reads TGTGCCAGTAGTGTCGACATAAGTCATCAGCCCCAGCATTTT. This sequence encodes CASSVDISHQPQHF. The rearrangement joins TRBV19 to TRBJ1-5, with D hard to call. The CDR3 totals 14 residues. Germline values: CDR1 LNHDA, CDR2 SQIVND (reference sequence). V was shortened by 5 bases and J by 5 bases, with 13 bases between the two germline ends.

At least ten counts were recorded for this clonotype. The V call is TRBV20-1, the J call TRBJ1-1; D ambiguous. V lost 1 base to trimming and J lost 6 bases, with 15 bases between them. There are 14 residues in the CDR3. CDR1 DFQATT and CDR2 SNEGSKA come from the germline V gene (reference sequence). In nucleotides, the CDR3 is TGCAGTGCTAGAGGGGAGCGTGGGAGCTCTGAAGCTTTCTTT. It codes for CSARGERGSSEAFF.

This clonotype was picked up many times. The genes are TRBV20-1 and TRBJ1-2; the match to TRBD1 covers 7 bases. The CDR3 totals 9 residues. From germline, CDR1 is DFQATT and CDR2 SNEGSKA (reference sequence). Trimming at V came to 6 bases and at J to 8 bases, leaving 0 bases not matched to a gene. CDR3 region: CSAGGGYTF. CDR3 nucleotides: TGCAGTGCAGGGGGCGGCTACACCTTC.

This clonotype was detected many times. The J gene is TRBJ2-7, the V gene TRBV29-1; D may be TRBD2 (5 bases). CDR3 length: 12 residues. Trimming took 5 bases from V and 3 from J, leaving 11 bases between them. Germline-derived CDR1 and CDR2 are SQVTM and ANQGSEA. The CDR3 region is CSVRLTSYEQYF. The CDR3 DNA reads TGCAGCGTTCGTCTTACTAGCTACGAGCAGTACTTC.

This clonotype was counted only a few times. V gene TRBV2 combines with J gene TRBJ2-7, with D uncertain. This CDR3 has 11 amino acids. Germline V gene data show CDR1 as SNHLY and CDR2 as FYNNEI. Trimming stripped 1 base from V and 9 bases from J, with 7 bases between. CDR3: CASSEGVGQYF. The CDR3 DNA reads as TGTGCCAGCAGTGAAGGGGTTGGGCAGTACTTC.

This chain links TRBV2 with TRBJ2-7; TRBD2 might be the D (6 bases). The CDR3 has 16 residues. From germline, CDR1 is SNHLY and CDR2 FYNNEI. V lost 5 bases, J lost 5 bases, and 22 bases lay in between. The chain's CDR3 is CASSSLGTGGVNEQYF. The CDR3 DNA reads TGTGCCAGCAGTTCCCTTGGGACGGGCGGGGTTAACGAGCAGTACTTC.

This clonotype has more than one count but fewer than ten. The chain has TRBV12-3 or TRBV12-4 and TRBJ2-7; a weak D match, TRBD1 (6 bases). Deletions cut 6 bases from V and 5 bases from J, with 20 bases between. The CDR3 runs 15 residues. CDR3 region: CASSPTTGSLNEQYF. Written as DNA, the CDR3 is TGTGCCAGCAGCCCTACCACAGGGAGTCTAAACGAGCAGTACTTC.

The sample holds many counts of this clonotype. The CDR3 sequence is CASSFEGNYGYTF. CDR3 coding DNA: TGTGCCAGCAGCTTCGAGGGGAACTATGGCTACACCTTC. The J gene is TRBJ1-2, the V gene TRBV7-9; tentatively, D is TRBD1 (5 bases). Deletions cut 3 bases from V and 2 bases from J, with 7 bases between. CDR3 length: 13 residues. Germline V CDR1 and CDR2: SEHNR, FQNEAQ (reference sequence).

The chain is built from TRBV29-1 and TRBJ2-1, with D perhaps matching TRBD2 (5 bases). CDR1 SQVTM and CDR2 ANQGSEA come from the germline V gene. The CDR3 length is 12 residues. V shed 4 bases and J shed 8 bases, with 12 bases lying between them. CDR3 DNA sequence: TGCAGCGTTGGTCGGGGTTCCCATGAGCAGTTCTTC. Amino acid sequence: CSVGRGSHEQFF.

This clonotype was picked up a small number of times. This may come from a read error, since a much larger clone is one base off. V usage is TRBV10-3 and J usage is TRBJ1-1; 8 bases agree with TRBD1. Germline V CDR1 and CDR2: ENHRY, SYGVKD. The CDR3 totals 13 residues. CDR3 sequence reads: CAITWDRNTGAFF. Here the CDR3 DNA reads TGTGCCATCACTTGGGACAGGAACACTGGAGCTTTCTTT.

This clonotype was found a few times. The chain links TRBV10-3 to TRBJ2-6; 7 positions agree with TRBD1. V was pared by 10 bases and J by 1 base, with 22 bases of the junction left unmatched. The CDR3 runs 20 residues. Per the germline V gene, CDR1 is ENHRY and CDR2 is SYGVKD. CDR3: CASSTHQRQGLRSGANVLTF. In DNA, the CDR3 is TGTGCCAGCAGCACCCACCAGCGACAGGGTCTCCGTTCTGGGGCCAACGTCCTGACTTTC.

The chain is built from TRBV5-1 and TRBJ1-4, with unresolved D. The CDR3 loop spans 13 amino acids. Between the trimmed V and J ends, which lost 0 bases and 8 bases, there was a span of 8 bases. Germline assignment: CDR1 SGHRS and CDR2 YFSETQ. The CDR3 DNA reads TGCGCCAGCAGCTTGGGGGAAAAGGAAAAACTGTTTTTT. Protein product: CASSLGEKEKLFF. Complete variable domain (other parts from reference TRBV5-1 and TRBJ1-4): KAGVTQTPRYLIKTRGQQVTLSCSPISGHRSVSWYQQTPGQGLQFLFEYFSETQRNKGNFPGRFSGRQFSNSRSEMNVSTLELGDSALYLCASSLGEKEKLFFGSGTQLSVL.

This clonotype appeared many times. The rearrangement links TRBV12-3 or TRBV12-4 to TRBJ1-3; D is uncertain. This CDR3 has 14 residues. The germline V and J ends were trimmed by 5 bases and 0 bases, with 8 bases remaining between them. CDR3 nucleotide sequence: TGTGCCAGCAGTGACTATGACTCTGGAAACACCATATATTTT. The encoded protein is CASSDYDSGNTIYF.

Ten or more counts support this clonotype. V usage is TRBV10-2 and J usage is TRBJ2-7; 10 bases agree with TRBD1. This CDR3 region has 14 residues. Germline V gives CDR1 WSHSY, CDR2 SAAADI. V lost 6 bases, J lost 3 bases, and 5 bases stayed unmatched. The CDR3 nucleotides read TGCGCCAGCAGACGGACAGGGGGAGACTACGAGCAGTACTTC. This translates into CASRRTGGDYEQYF.

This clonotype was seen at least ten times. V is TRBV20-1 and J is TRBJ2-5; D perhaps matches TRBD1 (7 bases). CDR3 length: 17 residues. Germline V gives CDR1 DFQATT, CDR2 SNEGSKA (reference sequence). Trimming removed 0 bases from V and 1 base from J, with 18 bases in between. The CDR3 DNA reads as TGCAGTGCTAGAGATTCGGGACTTGGGACAGTCCAAGAGACCCAGTACTTC. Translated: CSARDSGLGTVQETQYF.

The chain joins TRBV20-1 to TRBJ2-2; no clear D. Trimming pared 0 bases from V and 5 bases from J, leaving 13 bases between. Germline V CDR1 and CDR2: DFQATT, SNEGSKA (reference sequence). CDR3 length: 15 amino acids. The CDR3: CSARDAVHRTGELFF. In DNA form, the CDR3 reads TGCAGTGCTAGAGACGCGGTGCACCGTACCGGGGAGCTGTTTTTT.

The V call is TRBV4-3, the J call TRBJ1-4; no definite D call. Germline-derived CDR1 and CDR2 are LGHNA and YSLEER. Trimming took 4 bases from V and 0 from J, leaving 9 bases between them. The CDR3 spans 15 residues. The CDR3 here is CASSLRMATNEKLFF. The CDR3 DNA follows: TGCGCCAGCAGCCTACGGATGGCAACTAATGAAAAACTGTTTTTT.

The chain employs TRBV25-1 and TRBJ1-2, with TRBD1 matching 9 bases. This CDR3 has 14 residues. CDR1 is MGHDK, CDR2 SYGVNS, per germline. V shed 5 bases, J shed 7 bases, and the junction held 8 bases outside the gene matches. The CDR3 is CASSPWDREAGYTF. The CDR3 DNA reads TGTGCCAGCAGTCCCTGGGACAGGGAGGCTGGCTACACCTTC.

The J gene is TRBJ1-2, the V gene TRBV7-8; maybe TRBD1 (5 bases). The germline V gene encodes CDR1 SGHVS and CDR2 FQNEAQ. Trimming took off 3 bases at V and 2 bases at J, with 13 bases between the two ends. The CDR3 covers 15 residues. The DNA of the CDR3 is TGTGCCAGCAGCTTGGCAATGGGGGGGAACTATGGCTACACCTTC. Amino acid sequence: CASSLAMGGNYGYTF.

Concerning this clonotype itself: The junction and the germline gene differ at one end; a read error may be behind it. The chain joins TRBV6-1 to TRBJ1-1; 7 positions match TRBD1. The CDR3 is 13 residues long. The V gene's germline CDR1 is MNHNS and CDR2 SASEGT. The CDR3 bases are TGTGGCAGCAGGGGACAGATCAACACTGAAGCTTTCTTT. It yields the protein CGSRGQINTEAFF.

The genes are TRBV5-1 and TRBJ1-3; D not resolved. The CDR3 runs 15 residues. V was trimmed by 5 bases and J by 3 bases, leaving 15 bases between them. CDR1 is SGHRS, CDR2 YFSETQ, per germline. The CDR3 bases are TGCGCCAGCAGATCGGGCAGCCACATTGGAAACACCATATATTTT. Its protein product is CASRSGSHIGNTIYF.

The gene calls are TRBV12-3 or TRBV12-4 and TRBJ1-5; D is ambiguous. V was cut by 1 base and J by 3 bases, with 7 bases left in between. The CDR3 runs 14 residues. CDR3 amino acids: CASSLDRNNQPQHF. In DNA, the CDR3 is TGTGCCAGCAGTTTAGATCGGAACAATCAGCCCCAGCATTTT.

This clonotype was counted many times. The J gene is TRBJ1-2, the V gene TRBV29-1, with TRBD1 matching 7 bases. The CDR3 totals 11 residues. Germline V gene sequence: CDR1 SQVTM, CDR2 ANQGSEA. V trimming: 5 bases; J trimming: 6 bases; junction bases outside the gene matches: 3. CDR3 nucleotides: TGCAGCGTTTCGACAGGGAATGGCTACACCTTC. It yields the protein CSVSTGNGYTF.

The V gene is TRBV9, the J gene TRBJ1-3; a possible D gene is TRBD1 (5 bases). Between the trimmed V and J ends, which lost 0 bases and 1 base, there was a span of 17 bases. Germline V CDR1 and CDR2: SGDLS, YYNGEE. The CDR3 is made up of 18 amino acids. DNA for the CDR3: TGTGCCAGCAGCGTAGGGTTAGGGGCGGGGGGGTCTGGAAACACCATATATTTT. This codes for CASSVGLGAGGSGNTIYF.

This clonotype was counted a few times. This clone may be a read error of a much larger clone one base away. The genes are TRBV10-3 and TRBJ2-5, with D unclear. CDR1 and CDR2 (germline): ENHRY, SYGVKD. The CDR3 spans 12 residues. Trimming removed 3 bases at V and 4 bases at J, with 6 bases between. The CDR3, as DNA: TGTGCCATCAGTGAACATGGAGAGACCCAGTACTTC. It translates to CAISEHGETQYF.

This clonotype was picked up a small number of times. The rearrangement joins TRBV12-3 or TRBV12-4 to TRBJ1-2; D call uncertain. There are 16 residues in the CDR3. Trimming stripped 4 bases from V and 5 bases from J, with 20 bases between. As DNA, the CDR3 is TGTGCCAGCAGTTACTCCGCCCGGGGAAAAGGGTATGGCTACACCTTC. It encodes CASSYSARGKGYGYTF.